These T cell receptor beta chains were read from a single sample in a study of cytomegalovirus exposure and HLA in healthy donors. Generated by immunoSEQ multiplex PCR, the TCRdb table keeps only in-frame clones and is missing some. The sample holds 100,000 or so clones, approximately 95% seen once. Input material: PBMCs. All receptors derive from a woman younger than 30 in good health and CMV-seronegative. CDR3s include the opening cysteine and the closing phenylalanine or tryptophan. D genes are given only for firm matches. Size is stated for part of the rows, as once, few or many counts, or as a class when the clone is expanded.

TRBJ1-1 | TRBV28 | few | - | CASSPWTDDEAFF | TGTGCCAGCAGTCCCTGGACAGACGATGAAGCTTTCTTT
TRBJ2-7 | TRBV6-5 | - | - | CASSYSRGNEQYF | TGTGCCAGCAGTTACTCAAGGGGGAACGAGCAGTACTTC
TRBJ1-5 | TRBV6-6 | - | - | CASSDSYSNQPQHF | TGTGCCAGCAGTGACAGTTATAGCAATCAGCCCCAGCATTTT
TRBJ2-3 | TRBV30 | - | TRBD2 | CAWSRGSGSDTQYF | TGTGCCTGGAGTCGCGGGAGTGGGTCAGATACGCAGTATTTT
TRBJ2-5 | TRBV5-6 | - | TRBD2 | CASSARASGHQETQYF | TGTGCCAGCAGCGCCCGGGCTAGCGGGCATCAAGAGACCCAGTACTTC
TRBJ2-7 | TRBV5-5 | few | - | CASSLDPNREGEQYF | TGTGCCAGCAGCTTGGATCCCAACAGGGAAGGCGAGCAGTACTTC
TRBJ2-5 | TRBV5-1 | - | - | CASSLDGGQETQYF | TGCGCCAGCAGCTTGGATGGCGGCCAAGAGACCCAGTACTTC
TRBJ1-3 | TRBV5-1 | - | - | CASSTPNTHTIYF | TGCGCCAGCAGCACCCCGAACACCCACACCATATATTTT
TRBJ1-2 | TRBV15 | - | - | CATSAGPPGNTGYTF | TGTGCCACCAGCGCAGGCCCTCCAGGGAATACTGGCTACACCTTC
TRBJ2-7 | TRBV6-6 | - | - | CASSSSGSNYEQYF | TGTGCCAGCAGTTCATCCGGGAGTAACTACGAGCAGTACTTC
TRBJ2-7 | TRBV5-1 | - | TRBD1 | CASTIGQGAPEQYF | TGCGCCAGCACCATAGGACAGGGGGCTCCCGAGCAGTACTTC
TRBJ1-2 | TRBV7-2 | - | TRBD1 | CASSLGGQGSGYTF | TGTGCCAGCAGCTTAGGGGGACAGGGAAGTGGCTACACCTTC
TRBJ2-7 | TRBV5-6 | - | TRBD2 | CASSIAGASYEQYF | TGTGCCAGCAGTATAGCGGGGGCCTCCTACGAGCAGTACTTC
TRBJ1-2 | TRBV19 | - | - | CATSGWGRVGGYTF | TGTGCCACCTCCGGCTGGGGGCGGGTCGGTGGCTACACCTTC
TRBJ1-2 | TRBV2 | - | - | CASSEAIQGNYGYTF | TGTGCCAGCAGTGAAGCCATACAGGGAAACTATGGCTACACCTTC